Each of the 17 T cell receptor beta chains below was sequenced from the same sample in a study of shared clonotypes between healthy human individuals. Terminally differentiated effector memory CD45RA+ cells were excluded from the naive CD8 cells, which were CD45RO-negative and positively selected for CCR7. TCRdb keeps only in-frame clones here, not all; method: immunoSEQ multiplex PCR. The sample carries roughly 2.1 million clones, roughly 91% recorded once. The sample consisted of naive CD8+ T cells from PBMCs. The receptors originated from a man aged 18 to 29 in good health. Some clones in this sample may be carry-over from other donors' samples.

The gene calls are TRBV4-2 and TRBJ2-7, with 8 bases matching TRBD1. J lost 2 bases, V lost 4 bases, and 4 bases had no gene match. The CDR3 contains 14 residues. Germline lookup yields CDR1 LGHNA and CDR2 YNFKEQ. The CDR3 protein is CASSLSGQAYEQYF. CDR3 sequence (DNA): TGTGCCAGCAGCCTCTCGGGACAGGCCTACGAGCAGTACTTC.

CDR3 sequence reads: CASSLRVGQIYF. CDR3 coding DNA: TGTGCCAGCAGTTTAAGGGTGGGGCAGATTTACTTC. The chain couples TRBV27 to TRBJ2-7, with D possibly TRBD1 on 5 matching bases. Germline V gene lookup returns CDR1 MNHEY and CDR2 SMNVEV (reference sequence). This CDR3 has 12 residues. Trimming took 2 bases from V and 13 from J, leaving 15 bases between them.

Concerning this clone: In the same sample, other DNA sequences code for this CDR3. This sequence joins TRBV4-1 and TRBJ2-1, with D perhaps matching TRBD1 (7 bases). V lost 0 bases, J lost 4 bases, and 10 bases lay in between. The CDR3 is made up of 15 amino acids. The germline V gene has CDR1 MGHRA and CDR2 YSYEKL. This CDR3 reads CASSQDRGAYNEQFF. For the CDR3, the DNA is TGCGCCAGCAGCCAAGACAGGGGGGCTTACAATGAGCAGTTCTTC.

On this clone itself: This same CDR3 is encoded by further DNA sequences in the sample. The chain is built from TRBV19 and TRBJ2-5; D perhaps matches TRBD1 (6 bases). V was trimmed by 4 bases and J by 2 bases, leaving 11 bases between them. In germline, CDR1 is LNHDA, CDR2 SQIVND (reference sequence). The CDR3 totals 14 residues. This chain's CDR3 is CASSTRQVQETQYF. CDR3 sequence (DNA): TGTGCCAGTAGTACCCGACAGGTACAAGAGACCCAGTACTTC.

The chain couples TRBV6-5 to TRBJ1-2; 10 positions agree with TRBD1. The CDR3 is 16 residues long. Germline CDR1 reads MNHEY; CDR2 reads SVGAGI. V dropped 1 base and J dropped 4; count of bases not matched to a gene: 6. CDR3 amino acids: CASSYYRDRGTYGYTF. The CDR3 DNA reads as TGTGCCAGCAGTTACTACCGGGACAGGGGAACCTATGGCTACACCTTC.

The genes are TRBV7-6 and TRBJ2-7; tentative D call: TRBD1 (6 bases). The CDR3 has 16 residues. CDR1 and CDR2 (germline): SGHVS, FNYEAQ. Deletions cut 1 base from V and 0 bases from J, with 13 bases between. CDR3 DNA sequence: TGTGCCAGCAGCTTAGGTGGGGGCACGAGCTCCTACGAGCAGTACTTC. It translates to CASSLGGGTSSYEQYF. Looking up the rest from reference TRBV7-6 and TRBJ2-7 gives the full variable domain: GAGVSQSPRYKVTKRGQDVALRCDPISGHVSLYWYRQALGQGPEFLTYFNYEAQQDKSGLPNDRFSAERPEGSISTLTIQRTEQRDSAMYRCASSLGGGTSSYEQYFGPGTRLTVT.

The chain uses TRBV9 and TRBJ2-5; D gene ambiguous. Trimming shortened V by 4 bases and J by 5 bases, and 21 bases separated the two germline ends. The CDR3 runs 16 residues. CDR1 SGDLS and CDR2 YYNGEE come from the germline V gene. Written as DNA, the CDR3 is TGTGCCAGCAGCCCCACCCGGGCCCTCACCGCGGAGACCCAGTACTTC. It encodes CASSPTRALTAETQYF.

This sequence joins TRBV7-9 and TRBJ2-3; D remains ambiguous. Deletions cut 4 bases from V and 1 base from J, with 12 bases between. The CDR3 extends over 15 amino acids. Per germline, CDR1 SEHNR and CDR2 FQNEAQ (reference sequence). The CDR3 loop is CASSSPASRTDTQYF. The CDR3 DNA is TGTGCCAGCAGCTCCCCCGCGTCCCGCACAGATACGCAGTATTTT.

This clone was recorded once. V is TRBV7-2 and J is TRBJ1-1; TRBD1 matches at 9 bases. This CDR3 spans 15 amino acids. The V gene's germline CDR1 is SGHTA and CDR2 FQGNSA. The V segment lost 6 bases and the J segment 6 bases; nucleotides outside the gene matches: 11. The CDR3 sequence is CASRATGGRSPEAFF. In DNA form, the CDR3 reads TGTGCCAGCAGAGCAACAGGGGGCAGGAGCCCTGAAGCTTTCTTT.

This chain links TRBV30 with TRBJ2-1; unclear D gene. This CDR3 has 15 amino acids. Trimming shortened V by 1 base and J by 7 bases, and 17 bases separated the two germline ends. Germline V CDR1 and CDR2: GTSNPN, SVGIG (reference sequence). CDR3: CAWSALPGLKNEQFF. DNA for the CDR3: TGTGCCTGGAGTGCCCTTCCGGGCTTAAAAAATGAGCAGTTCTTC.

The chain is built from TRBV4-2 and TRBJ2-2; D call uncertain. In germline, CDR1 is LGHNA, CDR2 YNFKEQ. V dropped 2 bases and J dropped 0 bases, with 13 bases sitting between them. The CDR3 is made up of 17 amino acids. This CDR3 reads CASSQQRFRTNTGELFF. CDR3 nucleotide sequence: TGTGCCAGCAGCCAACAAAGATTCCGGACGAACACCGGGGAGCTGTTTTTT.

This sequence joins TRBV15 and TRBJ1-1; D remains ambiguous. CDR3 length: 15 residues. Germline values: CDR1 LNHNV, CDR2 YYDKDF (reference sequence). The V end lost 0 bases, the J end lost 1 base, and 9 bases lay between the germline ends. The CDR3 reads CATSRDGQSNTEAFF. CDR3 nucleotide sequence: TGTGCCACCAGCAGAGATGGCCAATCGAACACTGAAGCTTTCTTT.

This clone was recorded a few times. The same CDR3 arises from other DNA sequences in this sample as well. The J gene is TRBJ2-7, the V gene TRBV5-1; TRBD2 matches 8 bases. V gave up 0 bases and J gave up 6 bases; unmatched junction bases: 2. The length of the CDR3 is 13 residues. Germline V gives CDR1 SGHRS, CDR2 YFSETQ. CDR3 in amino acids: CASSLGSGAEQYF. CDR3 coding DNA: TGCGCCAGCAGCTTGGGTAGCGGGGCCGAGCAGTACTTC.

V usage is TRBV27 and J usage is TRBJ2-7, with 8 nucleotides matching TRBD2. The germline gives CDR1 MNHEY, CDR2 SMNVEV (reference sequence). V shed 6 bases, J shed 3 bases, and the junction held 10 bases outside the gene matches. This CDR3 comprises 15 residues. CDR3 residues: CASSRPRSGGYEQYF. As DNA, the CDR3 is TGTGCCAGCAGCCGACCGAGAAGCGGGGGCTACGAGCAGTACTTC.

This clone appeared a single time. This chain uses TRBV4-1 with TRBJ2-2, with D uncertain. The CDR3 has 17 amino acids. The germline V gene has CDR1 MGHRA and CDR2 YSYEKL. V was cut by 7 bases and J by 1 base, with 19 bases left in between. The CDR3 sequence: CASNHPPAPENTGELFF. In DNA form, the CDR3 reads TGCGCCAGCAACCACCCCCCAGCGCCAGAGAACACCGGGGAGCTGTTTTTT.

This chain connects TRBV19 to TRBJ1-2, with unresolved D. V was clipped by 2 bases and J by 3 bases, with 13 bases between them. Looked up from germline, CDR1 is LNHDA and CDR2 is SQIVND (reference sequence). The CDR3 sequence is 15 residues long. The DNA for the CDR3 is TGTGCCAGTAGTATAACGTCTAGTATTCACTATGGCTACACCTTC. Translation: CASSITSSIHYGYTF.

The CDR3 DNA sequence: TGTGCCAGCAGCCAAGATTCCGGACTTAATCAGCCCCAGCATTTT. Translation: CASSQDSGLNQPQHF. V and J are TRBV4-2 and TRBJ1-5; D remains ambiguous. Germline lookup yields CDR1 LGHNA and CDR2 YNFKEQ. The CDR3 contains 15 residues. Trimming cost V 0 bases and J 4 bases, with 10 bases left between them.